The 32 T cell receptor beta chains below come from one sample, sequenced in a study of cytomegalovirus exposure and HLA in healthy donors. It was with 60 Vbeta and 13 Jbeta primers that the PCR ran. Generated by immunoSEQ multiplex PCR, the TCRdb table keeps only in-frame clones and is missing some. The table shows tens of thousands of clones, with less than 80% occurring only once. The source material was PBMCs. The receptors were gathered from a boy younger than 18 in good health and CMV-seropositive.

The V gene is TRBV13, the J gene TRBJ2-3, with D unresolved. The V end was cut by 1 base, the J end by 1 base, with 3 bases between. CDR1 and CDR2 (germline): PRHDT, FYEKMQ (reference sequence). The CDR3 is made up of 13 amino acids. The CDR3 nucleotides are TGTGCCAGCAGCTTAGCGGGCACAGATACGCAGTATTTT. Amino acid sequence: CASSLAGTDTQYF.

The chain employs TRBV4-1 and TRBJ2-5; D gene unclear. Germline CDR1 MGHRA, CDR2 YSYEKL. The CDR3 length is 14 residues. Trimming shortened V by 4 bases and J by 5 bases, and 14 bases separated the two germline ends. The CDR3 here is CASSRETFRETQYF. The CDR3 DNA follows: TGCGCCAGCAGCCGAGAAACGTTTCGGGAGACCCAGTACTTC.

V usage is TRBV28 and J usage is TRBJ2-7, with TRBD1 matching over 10 bases. Germline values: CDR1 MDHEN, CDR2 SYDVKM. This CDR3 region has 12 residues. Unmatched junction bases numbered 4, after V lost 10 bases and J lost 4 bases. The CDR3 reads CATTDRGYEQYF. Here the CDR3 DNA reads TGTGCCACCACGGACAGGGGGTACGAGCAGTACTTC. The full variable domain, completed using reference TRBV28 and TRBJ2-7, is DVKVTQSSRYLVKRTGEKVFLECVQDMDHENMFWYRQDPGLGLRLIYFSYDVKMKEKGDIPEGYSVSREKKERFSLILESASTNQTSMYLCATTDRGYEQYFGPGTRLTVT.

The chain combines TRBV7-4 with TRBJ2-3, with D perhaps matching TRBD2 (6 bases). CDR3 length: 17 amino acids. The V and J ends lost 4 bases and 0 bases respectively, with 17 bases between them. Germline CDR1 is SGHVT and CDR2 is SQSDAQ. This chain's CDR3 is CASSSPLAGNSTDTQYF. The CDR3 DNA reads TGTGCCAGCAGCTCCCCCCTGGCGGGAAATAGCACAGATACGCAGTATTTT.

The gene calls are TRBV5-1 and TRBJ2-1; 11 bases map to TRBD2. The V gene's germline CDR1 is SGHRS and CDR2 YFSETQ. Losses at the gene ends were 2 bases for V and 7 bases for J; bases not matched to a gene: 8. The CDR3 is 16 amino acids. The CDR3 DNA sequence: TGCGCCAGCAGCTTTGTAGCGGGAGGGCCTGTAAATGAGCAGTTCTTC. Its translation is CASSFVAGGPVNEQFF.

This clone was seen once. A read error may produce the germline difference seen at one junction end. This chain connects TRBV7-9 to TRBJ1-2, with 9 bases fitting TRBD1. Germline values: CDR1 SEHNR, CDR2 FQNEAQ (reference sequence). The CDR3 is 14 amino acids. This CDR3 reads CASSLALGQGSVPF. CDR3 coding DNA: TGTGCCAGCAGCTTAGCGCTAGGACAGGGGTCGGTCCCCTTC.

This chain connects TRBV7-6 to TRBJ2-3, with 14 bases fitting TRBD2. This CDR3 spans 17 amino acids. CDR1 is SGHVS and CDR2 is FNYEAQ in the germline V gene. J gave up 4 bases and V 4 bases, and 7 bases lay outside the gene matches. This CDR3 reads CASSYRTSGRSPDTQYF. The CDR3 DNA sequence: TGTGCCAGCAGCTACAGGACTAGCGGGAGGTCGCCAGATACGCAGTATTTT.

This chain joins TRBV6-5 and TRBJ1-2; no clear D gene. The CDR3 sequence is 14 residues long. The germline gives CDR1 MNHEY, CDR2 SVGAGI. Trimming shortened V by 6 bases and J by 4 bases, and 15 bases separated the two germline ends. The CDR3 DNA follows: TGTGCCAGCAGACGGACGGGAATAGGCTATGGCTACACCTTC. Residues: CASRRTGIGYGYTF.

This chain links TRBV14 with TRBJ2-3; TRBD2 might be the D (6 bases). With 0 bases removed from V and 2 bases from J, the gap between germline ends came to 15 bases. Germline CDR1 SGHDN, CDR2 FVKESK. The CDR3 has 17 amino acids. DNA of the CDR3: TGTGCCAGCAGCCAAGAACGTGGCGGGATTAACACAGATACGCAGTATTTT. Translation gives CASSQERGGINTDTQYF.

The rearrangement joins TRBV14 to TRBJ2-7; tentative D call: TRBD1 (7 bases). Germline lookup yields CDR1 SGHDN and CDR2 FVKESK. This CDR3 is 15 amino acids long. V was clipped by 6 bases and J by 0 bases, with 15 bases between them. In DNA, the CDR3 is TGTGCCAGCAGACAGACAGGGAGGAGCTCCTACGAGCAGTACTTC. It specifies CASRQTGRSSYEQYF.

The sample holds a few counts of this clone. The chain carries TRBV5-1 and TRBJ1-5; tentative D call: TRBD1 (6 bases). V shed 2 bases and J shed 2 bases, with 8 bases lying between them. The CDR3 length is 14 residues. Germline V gene lookup returns CDR1 SGHRS and CDR2 YFSETQ. CDR3 protein: CASSFAGGNQPQHF. CDR3 bases: TGCGCCAGCAGCTTTGCAGGGGGCAATCAGCCCCAGCATTTT.

The chain combines TRBV29-1 with TRBJ2-3; 7 nucleotides align to TRBD1. The J segment lost 2 bases and the V segment lost 6 bases, leaving 5 bases of the junction unmatched. The CDR3 contains 13 residues. Germline values: CDR1 SQVTM, CDR2 ANQGSEA. This CDR3 is CSVEDRNTDTQYF. The CDR3 coding sequence is TGCAGCGTGGAGGACAGGAACACAGATACGCAGTATTTT.

The gene calls are TRBV10-2 and TRBJ1-2; TRBD1 agrees at 7 bases. CDR1 is WSHSY and CDR2 is SAAADI in the germline V gene. The V segment lost 6 bases and the J segment 8 bases; nucleotides outside the gene matches: 6. The CDR3 spans 12 residues. The CDR3 is CASSQRGGGYTF. CDR3 sequence (DNA): TGCGCCAGCAGCCAACGAGGGGGCGGCTACACCTTC.

A few counts support this clone. This chain connects TRBV5-4 to TRBJ2-2; possible D gene TRBD1, 5 bases. This CDR3 has 15 amino acids. V was cut by 4 bases and J by 1 base, with 11 bases left in between. Germline V CDR1 and CDR2: SGHNT, YYREEE (reference sequence). Written as DNA, the CDR3 is TGTGCCAGCAGCAGGGGCGGACGGAACACCGGGGAGCTGTTTTTT. Translation gives CASSRGGRNTGELFF.

V and J are TRBV6-6 and TRBJ2-3, with 9 bases that match TRBD1. CDR1 is MNHNY and CDR2 is SVGAGI in the germline V gene (reference sequence). The CDR3 spans 14 residues. The V and J ends lost 8 bases and 2 bases, in that order; junction bases with no gene match: 5. CDR3: CASETGGDTDTQYF. The CDR3 DNA reads TGTGCCAGCGAGACAGGGGGGGACACAGATACGCAGTATTTT.

The chain combines TRBV5-8 with TRBJ1-1; no clear D gene. Trimming removed 0 bases at V and 2 bases at J, with 11 bases between. CDR3 length equals 15 residues. Germline V gives CDR1 SGHTS, CDR2 YDEGEE. CDR3: CASSLAPGYNTEAFF. CDR3 nucleotide sequence: TGTGCCAGCAGCTTGGCTCCGGGGTATAACACTGAAGCTTTCTTT.

The rearrangement uses TRBV7-9 and TRBJ2-5; D is uncertain. V lost 5 bases to trimming and J lost 3 bases, with 4 bases between them. This CDR3 spans 11 amino acids. Germline V lookup: CDR1 SEHNR, CDR2 FQNEAQ (reference sequence). CDR3 coding DNA: TGTGCCAGCAGCCCCAAAGAGACCCAGTACTTC. Protein sequence: CASSPKETQYF.

The chain combines TRBV7-2 with TRBJ2-5, with 9 positions matching TRBD2. V dropped 5 bases and J dropped 8; count of bases not matched to a gene: 21. The CDR3 has 18 amino acids. Germline CDR1 and CDR2: SGHTA and FQGNSA. The CDR3 here is CASSPDVASGVGEATQYF. The CDR3 DNA reads TGTGCCAGCAGCCCCGACGTCGCTAGCGGGGTTGGGGAGGCTACCCAGTACTTC.

This clone has only a few counts. CDR3 in DNA: TGTGCCTGGAGTGTACGGAACAGGGGAAGAAACACCATATATTTT. Its protein is CAWSVRNRGRNTIYF. V usage is TRBV30 and J usage is TRBJ1-3, with 7 bases lining up with TRBD1. Trimming at V came to 0 bases and at J to 5 bases, leaving 7 bases not matched to a gene. Germline V gene sequence: CDR1 GTSNPN, CDR2 SVGIG (reference sequence). CDR3 length equals 15 residues.

The chain links TRBV28 to TRBJ1-5; 7 bases map to TRBD1. The J segment lost 7 bases and the V segment lost 6 bases, leaving 12 bases of the junction unmatched. The CDR3 contains 15 residues. Germline V gene data show CDR1 as MDHEN and CDR2 as SYDVKM. CDR3 region: CASSTTGMGGQPQHF. The CDR3 nucleotides are TGTGCCAGCAGCACGACAGGGATGGGGGGACAGCCCCAGCATTTT.

The V and J genes are TRBV30 and TRBJ2-5; possible D gene TRBD1, 6 bases. The CDR3 runs to 13 residues. Germline loops: CDR1 GTSNPN, CDR2 SVGIG (reference sequence). V lost 4 bases, J lost 3 bases, and 12 bases lay in between. CDR3 residues: CAWTRTGKETQYF. In nucleotides, the CDR3 is TGTGCCTGGACCCGCACAGGGAAAGAGACCCAGTACTTC.

A note on this clone: Compared with germline, one end of the junction differs, possibly owing to a read error. The V and J genes are TRBV6-5 and TRBJ1-5; TRBD1 aligns across 9 bases. The CDR3 is 15 amino acids. Germline-derived CDR1 and CDR2 are MNHEY and SVGAGI. CDR3 loop: CASSYRTGVDQPQNF. The CDR3 nucleotides are TGTGCCAGCAGTTACCGGACAGGGGTCGATCAGCCCCAGAATTTT.

V gene TRBV29-1 combines with J gene TRBJ1-1, with a possible D match to TRBD1 (5 bases). This CDR3 region has 12 residues. Trimming stripped 7 bases from V and 3 bases from J, with 12 bases between. The germline CDR1 and CDR2 sequences are SQVTM and ANQGSEA. CDR3 sequence: CSAAGGYTEAFF. The CDR3 DNA reads TGCAGCGCCGCGGGGGGATACACTGAAGCTTTCTTT.

This chain uses TRBV18 with TRBJ2-7; D is possibly TRBD2 (7 bases). The CDR3 has 15 residues. V was pared by 1 base and J by 6 bases, with 16 bases between. Germline CDR1 reads KGHSH; CDR2 reads LQKENI. CDR3 amino acids: CASSPRGGGAIEQYF. The CDR3 DNA sequence: TGTGCCAGCTCACCACGGGGGGGCGGGGCAATCGAGCAGTACTTC.

This clone was found once. The chain links TRBV9 to TRBJ2-7, with TRBD2 matching 11 bases. The germline gives CDR1 SGDLS, CDR2 YYNGEE. The CDR3 consists of 15 residues. Germline trimming cut 2 bases from V and 5 bases from J; bases unmatched to any gene: 6. CDR3 sequence: CASSVSGRAANEQYF. The CDR3 coding sequence is TGTGCCAGCAGCGTTAGCGGGAGGGCCGCCAACGAGCAGTACTTC.

The V call is TRBV6-5, the J call TRBJ1-2; D is undetermined. The CDR3 runs to 15 residues. The germline V gene encodes CDR1 MNHEY and CDR2 SVGAGI. Trimming removed 0 bases at V and 0 bases at J, with 8 bases between. The CDR3 loop is CASSYSRRSNYGYTF. The CDR3 coding sequence is TGTGCCAGCAGTTACTCACGGCGGTCTAACTATGGCTACACCTTC.

The J gene is TRBJ2-3, the V gene TRBV6-5; 8 bases are a match to TRBD1. Germline V gene sequence: CDR1 MNHEY, CDR2 SVGAGI. The CDR3 runs 13 residues. V gave up 6 bases and J gave up 8 bases; unmatched junction bases: 7. Here the CDR3 reads CASSRTGFGTQYF. CDR3 DNA sequence: TGTGCCAGCAGCAGGACAGGGTTTGGTACGCAGTATTTT.

The V gene is TRBV5-1, the J gene TRBJ2-7; D may be TRBD1 (5 bases). Germline V gene sequence: CDR1 SGHRS, CDR2 YFSETQ. Trimming left V 2 bases short and J 0 bases short, with 12 bases between. This CDR3 contains 15 residues. The CDR3 DNA reads TGCGCCAGCAGCTTCTCGACAGTAAACTCCTACGAGCAGTACTTC. It translates to CASSFSTVNSYEQYF.

The chain employs TRBV25-1 and TRBJ2-5; 7 bases line up with TRBD2. Germline V lookup: CDR1 MGHDK, CDR2 SYGVNS. The junction had 5 bases not matched to a gene; V was cut back by 3 bases and J by 4 bases. The CDR3 has 14 amino acids. CDR3 sequence (DNA): TGTGCCAGCAGTGATAGCTTAGCGGGAGAGACCCAGTACTTC. It yields the protein CASSDSLAGETQYF. Full variable domain (remainder filled in from reference TRBV25-1 and TRBJ2-5): EADIYQTPRYLVIGTGKKITLECSQTMGHDKMYWYQQDPGMELHLIHYSYGVNSTEKGDLSSESTVSRIRTEHFPLTLESARPSHTSQYLCASSDSLAGETQYFGPGTRLLVL.

The V and J genes are TRBV4-2 and TRBJ1-5; D is ambiguous. The germline CDR1 and CDR2 sequences are LGHNA and YNFKEQ. The CDR3 is made up of 13 amino acids. V gave up 0 bases and J gave up 8 bases, with 8 bases separating them. Written as DNA, the CDR3 is TGTGCCAGCAGCCAAGATCCCGGTGAGCCCCAGCATTTT. This sequence encodes CASSQDPGEPQHF.

The J gene is TRBJ1-6, the V gene TRBV6-1; no firm D call. Trimming took off 5 bases at V and 10 bases at J, with 15 bases between the two ends. The CDR3 contains 14 residues. CDR1 and CDR2 from the germline V gene are MNHNS and SASEGT. CDR3 sequence reads: CASSQGGFQSPLHF. The CDR3 bases are TGTGCCAGCAGTCAAGGAGGGTTTCAATCACCCCTCCACTTT.

The rearrangement links TRBV2 to TRBJ1-6; D is unresolved. CDR3 length equals 13 residues. CDR1 SNHLY and CDR2 FYNNEI come from the germline V gene. V lost 6 bases to trimming and J lost 10 bases, with 13 bases between them. The CDR3, as DNA: TGTGCCAGCAGCCAACTAAACTACTCACCCCTCCACTTT. Translation: CASSQLNYSPLHF. Full variable domain (missing parts from reference TRBV2 and TRBJ1-6): EPEVTQTPSHQVTQMGQEVILRCVPISNHLYFYWYRQILGQKVEFLVSFYNNEISEKSEIFDDQFSVERPDGSNFTLKIRSTKLEDSAMYFCASSQLNYSPLHFGNGTRLTVT.